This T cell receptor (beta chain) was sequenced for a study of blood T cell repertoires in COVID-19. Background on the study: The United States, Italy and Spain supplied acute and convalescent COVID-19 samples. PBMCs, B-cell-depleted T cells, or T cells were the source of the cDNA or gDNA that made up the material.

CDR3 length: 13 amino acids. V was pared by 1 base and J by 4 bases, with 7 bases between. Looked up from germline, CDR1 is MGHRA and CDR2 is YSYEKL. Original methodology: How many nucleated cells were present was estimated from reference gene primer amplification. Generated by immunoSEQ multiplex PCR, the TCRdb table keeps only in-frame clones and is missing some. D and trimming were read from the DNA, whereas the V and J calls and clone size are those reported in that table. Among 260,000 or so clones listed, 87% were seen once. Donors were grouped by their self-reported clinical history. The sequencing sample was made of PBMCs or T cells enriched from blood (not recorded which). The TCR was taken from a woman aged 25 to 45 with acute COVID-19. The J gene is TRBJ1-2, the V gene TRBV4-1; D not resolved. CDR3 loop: CASSQVLPYGYTF. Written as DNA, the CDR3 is TGCGCCAGCAGCCAAGTTCTACCCTATGGCTACACCTTC.